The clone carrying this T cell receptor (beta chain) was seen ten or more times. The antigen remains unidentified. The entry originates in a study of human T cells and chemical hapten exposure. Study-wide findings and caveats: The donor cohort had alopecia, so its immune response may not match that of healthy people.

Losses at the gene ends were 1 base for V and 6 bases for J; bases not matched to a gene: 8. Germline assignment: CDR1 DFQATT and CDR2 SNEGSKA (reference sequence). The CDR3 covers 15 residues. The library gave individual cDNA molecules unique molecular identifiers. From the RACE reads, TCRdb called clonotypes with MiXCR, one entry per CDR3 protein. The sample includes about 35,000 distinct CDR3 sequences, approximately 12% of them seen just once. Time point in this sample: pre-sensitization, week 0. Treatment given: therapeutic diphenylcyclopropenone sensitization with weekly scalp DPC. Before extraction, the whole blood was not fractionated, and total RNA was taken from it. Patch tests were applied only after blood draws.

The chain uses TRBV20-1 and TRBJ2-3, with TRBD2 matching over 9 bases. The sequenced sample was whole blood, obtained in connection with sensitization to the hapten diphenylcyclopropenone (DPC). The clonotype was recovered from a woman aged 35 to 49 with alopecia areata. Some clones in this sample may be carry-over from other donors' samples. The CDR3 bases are TGCAGTGCTAGAGTCCCAGCGGGAGGTTCGGATACGCAGTATTTT. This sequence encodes CSARVPAGGSDTQYF.